The 31 T cell receptor beta chains reported below all come from one sample, sequenced in a study of T cell repertoires in cytomegalovirus infection. Their antigens are not known. TCRdb reprocessed the reads with MiXCR, giving one entry per CDR3 protein. The sample shows hundreds of thousands of distinct CDR3 sequences, 30% to 40% of them seen only once. Sequences were derived from cultured CD8+ T cells from PBMCs, sampled from culture after CMV antigen stimulation. These receptors all come from a human donor in good health (CMV status not recorded). Some clones in this sample may be carry-over from other donors' samples.

This chain joins TRBV29-1 and TRBJ2-3, with D unclear. The ends were cut back, 3 bases at V and 2 bases at J, with 12 bases in the middle. Germline lookup yields CDR1 SQVTM and CDR2 ANQGSEA. The CDR3 spans 14 residues. The CDR3 loop reads CSVELLSVTDTQYF. CDR3 DNA sequence: TGCAGCGTTGAGTTATTGTCTGTCACAGATACGCAGTATTTT.

The chain has TRBV7-8 and TRBJ2-2, with TRBD2 matching over 14 bases. The J segment lost 5 bases and the V segment lost 4 bases, leaving 12 bases of the junction unmatched. CDR3 length equals 19 residues. The germline V gene has CDR1 SGHVS and CDR2 FQNEAQ. The CDR3: CASSSHHRLAGGPTGELFF. DNA of the CDR3: TGTGCCAGCAGCTCCCACCATCGACTAGCGGGGGGGCCGACCGGGGAGCTGTTTTTT.

This clonotype was counted many times. The gene calls are TRBV7-2 and TRBJ2-4; D is unresolved. The CDR3 has 15 residues. V lost 1 base and J lost 0, with 7 bases in between. Germline V gene lookup returns CDR1 SGHTA and CDR2 FQGNSA. Written as DNA, the CDR3 is TGTGCCAGCAGCTTAGTTGGGGTAGCCAAAAACATTCAGTACTTC. Its protein is CASSLVGVAKNIQYF.

This clonotype was detected only a few times. CDR3 DNA: TGTGCCAGCAGTTACCTCCGGACAGGGGGGGAGCAAGAGACCCAGTACTTC. It codes for CASSYLRTGGEQETQYF. The chain links TRBV6-5 to TRBJ2-5; 10 bases fit TRBD1. J gave up 2 bases and V 2 bases, and 8 bases lay outside the gene matches. The CDR3 contains 17 residues. Germline CDR1 MNHEY, CDR2 SVGAGI.

A few counts support this clonotype. This rearrangement joins TRBV6-2 or TRBV6-3 to TRBJ2-3; D is ambiguous. The germline V and J ends were trimmed by 6 bases and 2 bases, with 9 bases remaining between them. The CDR3 loop spans 13 amino acids. Germline values: CDR1 MNHEY, CDR2 SVGEGT. The CDR3 DNA is TGTGCCAGCAGCTCCGACGCCACAGATACGCAGTATTTT. Protein product: CASSSDATDTQYF.

V usage is TRBV6-1 and J usage is TRBJ1-5; 7 bases line up with TRBD1. This CDR3 contains 14 residues. From germline, CDR1 is MNHNS and CDR2 SASEGT. The V gene end was trimmed by 11 bases and the J gene end by 3 bases; junction bases not matched to a gene: 10. The CDR3 DNA follows: TGTGCCGCTCACAGGGGCGGATACAATCAGCCCCAGCATTTT. It specifies CAAHRGGYNQPQHF.

This clonotype was seen only once. The chain employs TRBV6-2 or TRBV6-3 and TRBJ2-7; D gene unclear. Germline lookup yields CDR1 MNHEY and CDR2 SVGEGT. Trimming stripped 11 bases from V and 5 bases from J, with 16 bases between. The CDR3 runs to 12 residues. The CDR3 DNA is TGTGCCGTCTTCTACGGAGCTAACGAGCAGTACGTC. Its translation: CAVFYGANEQYV.

This chain links TRBV27 with TRBJ2-4; TRBD2 might be the D (7 bases). Trimming left V 8 bases short and J 1 base short, with 12 bases between. CDR1 and CDR2 from the germline V gene are MNHEY and SMNVEV (reference sequence). The CDR3 contains 14 residues. The CDR3 nucleotides read TGTGCCAGCGGGGGGGCGTGGGCCAAAAACATTCAGTACTTC. Translating gives CASGGAWAKNIQYF.

V and J are TRBV20-1 and TRBJ1-2, with D tentatively TRBD1 (6 bases). The CDR3 runs 13 residues. V lost 3 bases and J lost 0, with 8 bases in between. Germline CDR1 and CDR2: DFQATT and SNEGSKA (reference sequence). CDR3 nucleotides: TGCAGTGCTAGGGCAGGGGCTAACTATGGCTACACCTTC. It codes for CSARAGANYGYTF.

The chain combines TRBV7-6 with TRBJ2-3, with TRBD2 matching over 9 bases. Germline-derived CDR1 and CDR2 are SGHVS and FNYEAQ. With V trimmed by 3 bases and J by 6 bases, 13 bases remained unmatched. This CDR3 comprises 17 residues. The DNA for the CDR3 is TGTGCCAGCAGCTTCCCAGAAGAGGGACTAGCACCCGATACGCAGTATTTT. Encoded protein: CASSFPEEGLAPDTQYF.

This clonotype was seen at least ten times. The rearrangement joins TRBV6-5 to TRBJ1-2; TRBD1 might be the D (6 bases). Trimming left V 0 bases short and J 3 bases short, with 8 bases between. The CDR3 consists of 14 residues. CDR1 is MNHEY and CDR2 is SVGAGI in the germline V gene. In DNA form, the CDR3 reads TGTGCCAGCAGTTACTCAGGGACATACTATGGCTACACCTTC. Its protein is CASSYSGTYYGYTF.

This clonotype was observed a few times. V and J are TRBV6-2 or TRBV6-3 and TRBJ2-5, with D perhaps being TRBD1 or TRBD2 (5 bases each). There are 15 residues in the CDR3. V was shortened by 7 bases and J by 5 bases, with 20 bases between the two germline ends. CDR1 is MNHEY, CDR2 SVGEGT, per germline. The CDR3, as DNA: TGTGCCAGCAAGGATATACCGGGGCCAAGGGAGACCCAGTACTTC. Its translation is CASKDIPGPRETQYF.

The rearrangement joins TRBV23-1 to TRBJ2-7; TRBD1 matches at 8 bases. TRBV23-1 is marked as an open reading frame, function uncertain. Trimming took 7 bases from V and 2 from J; bases not matched to a gene: 4. CDR3 length: 13 residues. As DNA, the CDR3 is TGCGCCAGCATTCCGGGACAGGCCTACGAGCAGTACTTC. Encoded protein: CASIPGQAYEQYF.

This clonotype appeared many times. This chain links TRBV11-3 with TRBJ1-1; D is ambiguous. V lost 0 bases to trimming and J lost 0 bases, with 8 bases between them. The germline V gene encodes CDR1 SGHNT and CDR2 YENEEA. This CDR3 comprises 15 residues. The CDR3 here is CASSLEQHMNTEAFF. Written as DNA, the CDR3 is TGTGCCAGCAGCTTAGAACAGCACATGAACACTGAAGCTTTCTTT.

The genes are TRBV7-9 and TRBJ2-7, with TRBD1 matching over 7 bases. Germline-derived CDR1 and CDR2 are SEHNR and FQNEAQ (reference sequence). The CDR3 loop spans 14 amino acids. The V gene end was trimmed by 5 bases and the J gene end by 5 bases; junction bases not matched to a gene: 9. The CDR3 sequence: CASSPSVTGNEQYV. The CDR3 nucleotides are TGTGCCAGCAGCCCATCCGTGACAGGGAACGAGCAGTACGTC.

This rearrangement joins TRBV6-2 or TRBV6-3 to TRBJ1-1, with 12 nucleotides matching TRBD1. The CDR3 sequence is 13 residues long. J lost 10 bases, V lost 4 bases, and 4 bases had no gene match. CDR1 and CDR2 from the germline V gene are MNHEY and SVGEGT. The CDR3 reads CASSWGQGAVAFF. CDR3 DNA: TGTGCCAGCAGTTGGGGACAGGGGGCCGTAGCTTTCTTT.

Only a few counts were recorded for this clonotype. The chain recombines TRBV2 with TRBJ1-5; a weak D match, TRBD1 (5 bases). V lost 6 bases, J lost 3 bases, and 18 bases lay in between. There are 16 residues in the CDR3. Germline lookup yields CDR1 SNHLY and CDR2 FYNNEI. DNA for the CDR3: TGTGCCAGCAGGGACTTGACAGAAGACTACAATCAGCCCCAGCATTTT. Protein: CASRDLTEDYNQPQHF.

The chain combines TRBV24-1 with TRBJ2-1; 7 bases are shared with TRBD2. The CDR3 totals 13 residues. Germline CDR1 is KGHDR and CDR2 is SFDVKD. V lost 9 bases, J lost 10 bases, and 11 bases stayed unmatched. The CDR3: CATGGGLVGEQFF. The CDR3, as DNA: TGTGCCACCGGGGGAGGGCTGGTTGGGGAGCAGTTCTTC.

This rearrangement joins TRBV27 to TRBJ2-1; D unclear. Germline CDR1 and CDR2: MNHEY and SMNVEV (reference sequence). The V end was cut by 2 bases, the J end by 6 bases, with 8 bases between. This CDR3 is 13 amino acids long. The DNA for the CDR3 is TGTGCCAGCAGTTTAAACCTGGCCAATGAGCAGTTCTTC. Translating gives CASSLNLANEQFF.

This clonotype was detected a few times. This chain links TRBV9 with TRBJ2-3; D perhaps matches TRBD2 (7 bases). The CDR3 contains 15 residues. Germline V gives CDR1 SGDLS, CDR2 YYNGEE. The V gene lost 3 bases and the J gene lost 6 bases, with 17 bases spanning the gap. In DNA form, the CDR3 reads TGTGCCAGCAGCGATGCGGGGGCCGGGTCGGATACGCAGTATTTT. Its translation: CASSDAGAGSDTQYF.

The chain couples TRBV20-1 to TRBJ2-1, with D perhaps matching TRBD1 (7 bases). The CDR3 has 19 amino acids. Germline V lookup: CDR1 DFQATT, CDR2 SNEGSKA (reference sequence). The V end lost 1 base, the J end lost 4 bases, and 26 bases lay between the germline ends. CDR3 bases: TGCAGTGCTAGAGTGTATCAATCGGAGGGGGCTCGAAATTACAATGAGCAGTTCTTC. Its protein product is CSARVYQSEGARNYNEQFF.

V usage is TRBV4-1 and J usage is TRBJ1-6; the D gene is possibly TRBD1 (5 bases). The V and J ends lost 0 bases and 14 bases respectively, with 17 bases between them. Germline loops: CDR1 MGHRA, CDR2 YSYEKL. This CDR3 comprises 15 residues. The CDR3 loop reads CASSQEEGFTFTLHF. In DNA, the CDR3 is TGCGCCAGCAGCCAAGAAGAGGGGTTCACGTTCACCCTCCACTTT.

V and J are TRBV7-9 and TRBJ1-1; D uncertain. CDR3 length: 12 residues. The ends were cut back, 3 bases at V and 7 bases at J, with 9 bases in the middle. Per germline, CDR1 SEHNR and CDR2 FQNEAQ (reference sequence). In DNA form, the CDR3 reads TGTGCCAGCAGCTTTGGGGTGGTTGAAGCTTTCTTT. This sequence encodes CASSFGVVEAFF. Variable domain in full (rest from reference TRBV7-9 and TRBJ1-1): DTGVSQNPRHKITKRGQNVTFRCDPISEHNRLYWYRQTLGQGPEFLTYFQNEAQLEKSRLLSDRFSAERPKGSFSTLEIQRTEQGDSAMYLCASSFGVVEAFFGQGTRLTVV.

The rearrangement links TRBV9 to TRBJ2-1; TRBD2 matches at 12 bases. The CDR3 has 16 amino acids. The germline gives CDR1 SGDLS, CDR2 YYNGEE. V was pared by 0 bases and J by 9 bases, with 7 bases of the junction left unmatched. The CDR3 DNA is TGTGCCAGCAGCGTAGAGGCTAGCGGGGGGGCACGTGAGCAGTTCTTC. Encoded protein: CASSVEASGGAREQFF. The variable domain in full, with the rest retrieved from reference TRBV9 and TRBJ2-1, is DSGVTQTPKHLITATGQRVTLRCSPRSGDLSVYWYQQSLDQGLQFLIQYYNGEERAKGNILERFSAQQFPDLHSELNLSSLELGDSALYFCASSVEASGGAREQFFGPGTRLTVL.

The CDR3 loop is CASTPLGATATRRTQYF. CDR3 DNA: TGTGCCAGCACTCCTTTGGGAGCCACGGCAACCCGTCGTACCCAGTACTTC. The chain uses TRBV12-3 or TRBV12-4 and TRBJ2-5, with a weak D call TRBD2 (5 bases). This CDR3 spans 17 amino acids. The germline V and J ends were trimmed by 7 bases and 8 bases, with 29 bases remaining between them.

Worth noting for this clonotype: A much larger clone is a single base away; this may be a read error. The V and J genes are TRBV7-8 and TRBJ2-4; D call uncertain. Germline CDR1 is SGHVS and CDR2 is FQNEAQ. V was trimmed by 5 bases and J by 3 bases, leaving 14 bases between them. The length of the CDR3 is 15 residues. The CDR3 region has the DNA TGTGCCAGCAGCCGAGGAAGGGTGGTCAAAAACATTCAGTACTTC. This gives the protein CASSRGRVVKNIQYF. Full variable domain (missing parts from reference TRBV7-8 and TRBJ2-4): GAGVSQSPRYKVAKRGQDVALRCDPISGHVSLFWYQQALGQGPEFLTYFQNEAQLDKSGLPSDRFFAERPEGSVSTLKIQRTQQEDSAVYLCASSRGRVVKNIQYFGAGTRLSVL.

The chain joins TRBV2 to TRBJ2-3; no definite D call. CDR1 is SNHLY and CDR2 is FYNNEI in the germline V gene. The CDR3 sequence is 10 residues long. V was pared by 10 bases and J by 6 bases, with 8 bases between. The CDR3 here is CATEADTQYF. The CDR3 nucleotides read TGTGCCACCGAGGCGGATACGCAGTATTTT.

CDR3 amino acids: CASSFALQGVAYGYTF. In DNA form, the CDR3 reads TGTGCCAGCAGTTTTGCTCTACAGGGGGTTGCTTATGGCTACACCTTC. The gene calls are TRBV12-3 or TRBV12-4 and TRBJ1-2; 8 nucleotides match TRBD1. The CDR3 is 16 residues long. V dropped 3 bases and J dropped 5; count of bases not matched to a gene: 11.

This clonotype appeared once. V is TRBV4-3 and J is TRBJ2-3; no clear D. CDR1 is LGHNA and CDR2 is YSLEER in the germline V gene. The ends were cut back, 0 bases at V and 3 bases at J, with 13 bases in the middle. The CDR3 is made up of 16 amino acids. CDR3 in amino acids: CASSQEFHAVTDTQYF. The CDR3 region has the DNA TGCGCCAGCAGCCAAGAATTCCACGCTGTAACAGATACGCAGTATTTT.

At least ten counts were recorded for this clonotype. As DNA, the CDR3 is TGTGCCAGTGGACTTGACAGGGGCTCCACCCTTAACTATGGCTACACCTTC. This encodes CASGLDRGSTLNYGYTF. The rearrangement uses TRBV19 and TRBJ1-2, with 8 bases that match TRBD1. Germline CDR1 is LNHDA and CDR2 is SQIVND (reference sequence). Unmatched junction bases numbered 15, after V lost 8 bases and J lost 1 base. This CDR3 comprises 17 residues. The full variable domain, with the rest looked up from reference TRBV19 and TRBJ1-2, is DGGITQSPKYLFRKEGQNVTLSCEQNLNHDAMYWYRQDPGQGLRLIYYSQIVNDFQKGDIAEGYSVSREKKESFPLTVTSAQKNPTAFYLCASGLDRGSTLNYGYTFGSGTRLTVV.

This clonotype came up a few times. The chain has TRBV7-6 and TRBJ2-3, with 7 positions matching TRBD2. Germline loops: CDR1 SGHVS, CDR2 FNYEAQ. Trimming cost V 5 bases and J 4 bases; bases outside gene matches: 6. CDR3 size: 14 residues. The CDR3 sequence: CASSPKRGPDTQYF. DNA for the CDR3: TGTGCCAGCAGCCCCAAGCGGGGTCCAGATACGCAGTATTTT.